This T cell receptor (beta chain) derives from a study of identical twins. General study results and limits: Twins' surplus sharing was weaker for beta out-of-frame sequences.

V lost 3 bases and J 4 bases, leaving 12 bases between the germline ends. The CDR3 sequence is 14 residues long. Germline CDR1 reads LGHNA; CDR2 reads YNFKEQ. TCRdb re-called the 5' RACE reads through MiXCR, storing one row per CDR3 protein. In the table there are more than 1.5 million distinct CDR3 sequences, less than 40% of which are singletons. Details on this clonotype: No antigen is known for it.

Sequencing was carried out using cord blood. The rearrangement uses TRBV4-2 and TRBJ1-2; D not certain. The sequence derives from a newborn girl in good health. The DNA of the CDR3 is TGTGCCAGCAGCCAGGCCGCGGAGATCTATGGCTACACCTTC. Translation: CASSQAAEIYGYTF.